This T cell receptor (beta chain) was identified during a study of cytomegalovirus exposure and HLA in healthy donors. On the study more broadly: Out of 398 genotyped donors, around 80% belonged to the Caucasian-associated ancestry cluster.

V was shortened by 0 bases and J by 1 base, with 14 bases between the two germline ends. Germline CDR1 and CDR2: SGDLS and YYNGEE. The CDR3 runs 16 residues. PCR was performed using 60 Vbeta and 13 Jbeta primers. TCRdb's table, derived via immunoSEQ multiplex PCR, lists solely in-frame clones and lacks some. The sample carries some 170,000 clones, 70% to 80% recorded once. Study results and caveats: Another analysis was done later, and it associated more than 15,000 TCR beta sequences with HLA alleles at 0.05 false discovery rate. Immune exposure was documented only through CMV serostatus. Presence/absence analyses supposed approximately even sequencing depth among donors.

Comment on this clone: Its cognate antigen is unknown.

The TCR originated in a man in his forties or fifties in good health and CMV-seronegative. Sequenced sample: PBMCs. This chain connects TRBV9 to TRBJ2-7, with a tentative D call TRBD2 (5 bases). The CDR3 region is CASSVANSAASYEQYF. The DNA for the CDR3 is TGTGCCAGCAGCGTAGCTAACTCAGCGGCGTCCTACGAGCAGTACTTC. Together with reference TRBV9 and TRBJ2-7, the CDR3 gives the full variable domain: DSGVTQTPKHLITATGQRVTLRCSPRSGDLSVYWYQQSLDQGLQFLIQYYNGEERAKGNILERFSAQQFPDLHSELNLSSLELGDSALYFCASSVANSAASYEQYFGPGTRLTVT.